A single sample is the source of the 18 T cell receptor beta chains below, sequenced in a study of CD4 T cells in relation to SARS-CoV-2 and coronaviruses. Which antigens these TCRs recognize remains unknown. The unexposed donors gave CD4+ T cells in 2011-2018, prior to COVID-19. CD4+ T cells were isolated from the cells after nine to eleven days of culture. Repertoires were generated with immunoSEQ multiplex PCR, while TCRdb's copy carries only in-frame clones and drops some. The repertoire holds around 23,000 clones, with over 65% as singletons. Sequenced input: CD4+ T cells from PBMCs, cultured in vitro. All receptors come from a human donor in good health.

The V call is TRBV27, the J call TRBJ2-3; 12 bases fit TRBD1. Germline CDR1 reads MNHEY; CDR2 reads SMNVEV (reference sequence). V lost 2 bases, J lost 5 bases, and 5 bases stayed unmatched. CDR3 length: 16 residues. The CDR3 DNA sequence: TGTGCCAGCAGTTTACGCGGGACAGGGGGCGTAGATACGCAGTATTTT. This translates into CASSLRGTGGVDTQYF.

This rearrangement joins TRBV3-1 (or the pseudogene TRBV3-2) to TRBJ1-2; D gene uncertain. The germline V and J ends were trimmed by 1 base and 8 bases, with 14 bases remaining between them. Germline CDR1 and CDR2: LGHDT and YNNKEL (reference sequence). The length of the CDR3 is 14 residues. This CDR3 reads CASSQGDAFRGYTF. DNA of the CDR3: TGTGCCAGCAGCCAAGGGGATGCGTTCCGCGGCTACACCTTC.

As DNA, the CDR3 is TGTGCCAGCAGCCAAGAATATACGGCGGGCCTACTAAATACGCAGTATTTT. This encodes CASSQEYTAGLLNTQYF. This chain uses TRBV4-2 with TRBJ2-3, with D possibly TRBD2 on 5 matching bases. The CDR3 sequence is 17 residues long. Trimming removed 0 bases from V and 7 bases from J, with 20 bases in between. Looked up from germline, CDR1 is LGHNA and CDR2 is YNFKEQ.

This clone was recorded only once. The rearrangement links TRBV2 to TRBJ2-7; TRBD1 matches at 7 bases. V lost 7 bases, J lost 0 bases, and 3 bases stayed unmatched. This CDR3 is 13 amino acids long. In germline, CDR1 is SNHLY, CDR2 FYNNEI. This CDR3 reads CASIGTVSYEQYF. The CDR3 DNA follows: TGTGCCAGCATCGGGACAGTCTCCTACGAGCAGTACTTC.

The chain is built from TRBV5-6 and TRBJ2-3; D gene uncertain. V lost 0 bases to trimming and J lost 6 bases, with 5 bases between them. Germline V lookup: CDR1 SGHDT, CDR2 YYEEEE. The CDR3 is made up of 12 amino acids. The CDR3 DNA follows: TGTGCCAGCAGCTTGGGGGCGGATACGCAGTATTTT. Encoded protein: CASSLGADTQYF.

The chain has TRBV9 and TRBJ1-2, with D uncertain. The CDR3 spans 14 residues. Per germline, CDR1 SGDLS and CDR2 YYNGEE. The germline V and J ends were trimmed by 3 bases and 2 bases, with 11 bases remaining between them. This CDR3 reads CASSGSGINYGYTF. The CDR3 DNA sequence: TGTGCCAGCAGCGGTTCAGGAATAAACTATGGCTACACCTTC.

The chain recombines TRBV30 with TRBJ2-5; D possibly uses TRBD1 or TRBD2 (5 bases each). The CDR3 sequence is 14 residues long. Per the germline V gene, CDR1 is GTSNPN and CDR2 is SVGIG (reference sequence). Trimming stripped 0 bases from V and 8 bases from J, with 16 bases between. CDR3 region: CAWSVQRGFGTQYF. The CDR3 DNA is TGTGCCTGGAGTGTACAGAGGGGATTCGGCACCCAGTACTTC.

The rearrangement links TRBV19 to TRBJ2-1; no clear D gene. The V end lost 4 bases, the J end lost 1 base, and 11 bases lay between the germline ends. Germline values: CDR1 LNHDA, CDR2 SQIVND (reference sequence). CDR3 length: 15 residues. The CDR3: CASSKPRDSYNEQFF. DNA of the CDR3: TGTGCCAGTAGTAAACCTAGGGATTCCTACAATGAGCAGTTCTTC.

This chain links TRBV4-1 with TRBJ2-7; 14 nucleotides agree with TRBD2. CDR1 is MGHRA and CDR2 is YSYEKL in the germline V gene. The CDR3 consists of 19 residues. The J segment lost 0 bases and the V segment lost 1 base, leaving 8 bases of the junction unmatched. The CDR3 sequence: CASSQGGLAGARSSYEQYF. CDR3 coding DNA: TGCGCCAGCAGCCAAGGGGGACTAGCGGGAGCTAGGAGCTCCTACGAGCAGTACTTC.

This chain connects TRBV5-1 to TRBJ2-5, with D uncertain. CDR3 length: 16 residues. Trimming shortened V by 4 bases and J by 3 bases, and 19 bases separated the two germline ends. Germline CDR1 SGHRS, CDR2 YFSETQ. CDR3 residues: CASSHKGYDWEETQYF. The CDR3, as DNA: TGCGCCAGCAGCCACAAAGGCTATGATTGGGAAGAGACCCAGTACTTC. Combining the CDR3 with reference TRBV5-1 and TRBJ2-5 gives the whole variable domain KAGVTQTPRYLIKTRGQQVTLSCSPISGHRSVSWYQQTPGQGLQFLFEYFSETQRNKGNFPGRFSGRQFSNSRSEMNVSTLELGDSALYLCASSHKGYDWEETQYFGPGTRLLVL.

The gene calls are TRBV12-3 or TRBV12-4 and TRBJ2-7; tentatively, D is TRBD1 or TRBD2 (5 bases each). V was trimmed by 3 bases and J by 6 bases, leaving 12 bases between them. The CDR3 has 13 amino acids. The CDR3 region has the DNA TGTGCCAGCAGTTTGGGGGTCTTGGCCGAGCAGTACTTC. Translating it yields CASSLGVLAEQYF.

Worth noting for this clone: At one of its ends the junction is not consistent with the germline gene, which may arise from a read error. The rearrangement joins TRBV6-6 to TRBJ2-1; possibly TRBD1 for D (9 bases). CDR3 length equals 19 residues. The germline CDR1 and CDR2 sequences are MNHNY and SVGAGI (reference sequence). The DNA of the CDR3 is TGTGCCAGCAGCTACTCGGACAGGGGACTAGGCTGGGACTACAATGAGCAGTTCTTC. As protein: CASSYSDRGLGWDYNEQFF.

This chain uses TRBV5-1 with TRBJ1-3; weak D call: TRBD1 (5 bases). CDR1 is SGHRS, CDR2 YFSETQ, per germline. V was pared by 1 base and J by 0 bases, with 8 bases between. The CDR3 sequence is 15 residues long. The CDR3 DNA reads as TGCGCCAGCAGCTTGATAACAGGCTCTGGAAACACCATATATTTT. This translates into CASSLITGSGNTIYF.

The chain carries TRBV2 and TRBJ2-7; D perhaps matches TRBD2 (7 bases). The CDR3 consists of 14 residues. Trimming removed 7 bases at V and 4 bases at J, with 17 bases between. Germline V gene sequence: CDR1 SNHLY, CDR2 FYNNEI. CDR3 nucleotide sequence: TGTGCCAGCAACCCCAGCGGGACACTTTACGAGCAGTACTTC. Translated, it gives CASNPSGTLYEQYF.

This CDR3 reads CASSQDPAREQYF. The CDR3 DNA follows: TGTGCCAGCAGCCAGGACCCGGCCCGCGAGCAGTACTTC. The chain combines TRBV2 with TRBJ2-7, with D unclear. Per germline, CDR1 SNHLY and CDR2 FYNNEI. V lost 6 bases and J lost 6, with 15 bases in between. The CDR3 extends over 13 amino acids.

The chain joins TRBV19 to TRBJ1-2, with no clear D. Germline CDR1 LNHDA, CDR2 SQIVND (reference sequence). V lost 1 base, J lost 8 bases, and 14 bases lay in between. This CDR3 comprises 14 residues. CDR3 sequence (DNA): TGTGCCAGTAGTATAGGCCGGGAGCGTACCGGCTACACCTTC. As protein: CASSIGRERTGYTF.

The chain joins TRBV2 to TRBJ2-7; D not resolved. The germline V and J ends were trimmed by 6 bases and 1 base, with 4 bases remaining between them. This CDR3 is built from 11 residues. Germline CDR1 reads SNHLY; CDR2 reads FYNNEI. The CDR3 region is CASRVSYEQYF. In DNA, the CDR3 is TGTGCCAGCAGGGTATCCTACGAGCAGTACTTC.

The chain employs TRBV7-9 and TRBJ2-1, with D unclear. CDR1 and CDR2 from the germline V gene are SEHNR and FQNEAQ (reference sequence). This CDR3 contains 12 residues. Trimming removed 1 base from V and 6 bases from J, with 4 bases in between. CDR3 in DNA: TGTGCCAGCAGCTTAGGGTTCAATGAGCAGTTCTTC. Protein: CASSLGFNEQFF.